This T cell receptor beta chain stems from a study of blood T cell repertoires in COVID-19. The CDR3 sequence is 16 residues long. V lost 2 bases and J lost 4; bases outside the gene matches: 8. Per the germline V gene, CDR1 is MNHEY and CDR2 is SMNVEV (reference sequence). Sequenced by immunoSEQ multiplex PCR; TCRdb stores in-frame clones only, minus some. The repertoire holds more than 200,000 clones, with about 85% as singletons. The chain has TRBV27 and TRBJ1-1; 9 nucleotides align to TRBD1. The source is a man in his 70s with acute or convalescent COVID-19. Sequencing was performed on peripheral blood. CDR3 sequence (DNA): TGTGCCAGCAGTTTAGGGACAGGGAGGGGGGGCACTGAAGCTTTCTTT. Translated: CASSLGTGRGGTEAFF.